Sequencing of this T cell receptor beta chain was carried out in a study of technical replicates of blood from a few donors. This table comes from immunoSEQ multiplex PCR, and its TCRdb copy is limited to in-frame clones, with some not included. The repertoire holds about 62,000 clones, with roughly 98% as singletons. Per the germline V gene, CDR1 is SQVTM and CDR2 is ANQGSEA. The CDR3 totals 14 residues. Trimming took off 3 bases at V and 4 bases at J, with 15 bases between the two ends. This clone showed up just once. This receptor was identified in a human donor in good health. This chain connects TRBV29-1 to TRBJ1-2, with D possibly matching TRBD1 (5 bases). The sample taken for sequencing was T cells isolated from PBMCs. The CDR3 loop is CSVEGSGRAYGYTF. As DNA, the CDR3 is TGCAGCGTTGAGGGGTCGGGCAGGGCCTATGGCTACACCTTC.